These 8 T cell receptor beta chains came from one sample sequenced in a study of blood T cells in healthy people across ages. With a J-beta primer mix and a sample-barcoded 5' primer, a second PCR ran roughly 7 to 11 cycles. TCRdb recomputed calls from the 5' RACE reads with MiXCR, one row per CDR3 protein. Of about 570,000 distinct CDR3 sequences detected, 27% appear once; the ten largest clones hold around 18%. The sample taken for sequencing was blood. The receptors stem from a woman between 65 and 79 years old in good health.

This clonotype was observed a few times. The chain combines TRBV27 with TRBJ2-5; TRBD1 matches 7 bases. Germline CDR1 and CDR2: MNHEY and SMNVEV (reference sequence). V shed 5 bases, J shed 1 base, and the junction held 4 bases outside the gene matches. The CDR3 length is 14 residues. The CDR3 DNA sequence: TGTGCCAGCAGTAAAGACAGGGTCCAAGAGACCCAGTACTTC. Translated, it gives CASSKDRVQETQYF.

Turning to this clonotype: At one end, the junction sequence differs from germline, possibly due to a read error. The chain joins TRBV9 to TRBJ2-5; D is unresolved. The CDR3 is 14 amino acids. Looked up from germline, CDR1 is SGDLS and CDR2 is YYNGEE. The CDR3 here is CASSVEKFGETQCF. The DNA of the CDR3 is TGTGCCAGCAGCGTAGAAAAGTTCGGAGAGACCCAGTGCTTC.

This clonotype has only a few counts. The rearrangement joins TRBV11-2 to TRBJ1-6; no definite D call. Germline CDR1 and CDR2: SGHAT and FQNNGV. The CDR3 is 14 amino acids. V was clipped by 1 base and J by 10 bases, with 11 bases between them. The CDR3 nucleotides are TGTGCCAGCAGCTTAGGGGGAAGGGAATCACCCCTCCACTTT. Encoded protein: CASSLGGRESPLHF. The complete variable domain, with remaining parts taken from reference TRBV11-2 and TRBJ1-6, reads EAGVAQSPRYKIIEKRQSVAFWCNPISGHATLYWYQQILGQGPKLLIQFQNNGVVDDSQLPKDRFSAERLKGVDSTLKIQPAKLEDSAVYLCASSLGGRESPLHFGNGTRLTVT.

This clonotype came up a few times. At one end the junction does not follow the germline gene, possibly because of a read error. The rearrangement links TRBV7-9 to TRBJ2-4, with D perhaps matching TRBD1 (5 bases). Germline V lookup: CDR1 SEHNR, CDR2 FQNEAQ (reference sequence). CDR3 size: 11 residues. CDR3 sequence reads: CASSTTGQVIF. CDR3 nucleotide sequence: TGTGCCAGCAGCACCACCGGACAAGTCATCTTC.

This chain connects TRBV2 to TRBJ2-1; no clear D gene. This CDR3 has 14 amino acids. Germline-derived CDR1 and CDR2 are SNHLY and FYNNEI. Between the trimmed V and J ends, which lost 2 bases and 9 bases, there was a span of 14 bases. Here the CDR3 reads CASSELVSDGEQFF. DNA for the CDR3: TGTGCCAGCAGTGAATTAGTATCAGACGGTGAGCAGTTCTTC.

This clonotype was detected only a few times. This rearrangement joins TRBV5-1 to TRBJ1-6; D is possibly TRBD1 (6 bases). The CDR3 length is 14 residues. CDR1 and CDR2 from the germline V gene are SGHRS and YFSETQ. V was pared by 0 bases and J by 9 bases, with 10 bases between. CDR3 protein: CASSLGQARSPLHF. CDR3 DNA sequence: TGCGCCAGCAGCTTGGGACAGGCCCGTTCACCCCTCCACTTT.

The V and J genes are TRBV7-2 and TRBJ2-4; 8 bases are shared with TRBD1. Germline lookup yields CDR1 SGHTA and CDR2 FQGNSA. The CDR3 is 14 residues long. Trimming at V came to 5 bases and at J to 8 bases, leaving 8 bases not matched to a gene. The CDR3 protein is CASSIGQGGDIQYF. CDR3 nucleotide sequence: TGTGCCAGCAGCATAGGACAGGGTGGGGACATTCAGTACTTC.

The rearrangement joins TRBV5-6 to TRBJ1-1, with D hard to call. Germline loops: CDR1 SGHDT, CDR2 YYEEEE. CDR3 length equals 15 residues. Between the trimmed V and J ends, which lost 4 bases and 7 bases, there was a span of 20 bases. DNA for the CDR3: TGTGCCAGCAGCGCGGGAACCACCACTTTTGATGAAGCTTTCTTT. Translation: CASSAGTTTFDEAFF.